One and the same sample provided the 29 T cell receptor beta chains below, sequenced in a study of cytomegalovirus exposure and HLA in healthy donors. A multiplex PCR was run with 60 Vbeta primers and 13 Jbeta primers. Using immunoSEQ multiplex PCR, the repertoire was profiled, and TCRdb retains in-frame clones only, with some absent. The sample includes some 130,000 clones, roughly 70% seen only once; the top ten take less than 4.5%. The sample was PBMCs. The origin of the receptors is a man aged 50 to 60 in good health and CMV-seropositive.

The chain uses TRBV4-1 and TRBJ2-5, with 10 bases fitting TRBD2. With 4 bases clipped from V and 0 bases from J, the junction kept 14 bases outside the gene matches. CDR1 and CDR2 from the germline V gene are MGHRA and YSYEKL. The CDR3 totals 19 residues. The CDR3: CASSPWGSGGRGYQETQYF. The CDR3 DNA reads TGCGCCAGCAGCCCTTGGGGTAGCGGGGGGCGCGGGTACCAAGAGACCCAGTACTTC.

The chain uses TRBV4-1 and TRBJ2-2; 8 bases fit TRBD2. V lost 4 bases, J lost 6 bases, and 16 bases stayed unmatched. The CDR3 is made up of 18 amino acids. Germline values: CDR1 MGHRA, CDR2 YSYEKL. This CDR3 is CASSPGGAGRPNAGELFF. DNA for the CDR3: TGCGCCAGCAGCCCCGGGGGGGCGGGGAGACCCAACGCCGGGGAGCTGTTTTTT.

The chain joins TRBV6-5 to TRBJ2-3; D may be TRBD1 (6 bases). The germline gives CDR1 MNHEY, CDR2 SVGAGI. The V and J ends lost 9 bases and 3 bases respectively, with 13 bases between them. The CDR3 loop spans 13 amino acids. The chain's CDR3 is CASRGRRTDTQYF. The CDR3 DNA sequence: TGTGCCAGTAGGGGGAGACGGACAGATACGCAGTATTTT.

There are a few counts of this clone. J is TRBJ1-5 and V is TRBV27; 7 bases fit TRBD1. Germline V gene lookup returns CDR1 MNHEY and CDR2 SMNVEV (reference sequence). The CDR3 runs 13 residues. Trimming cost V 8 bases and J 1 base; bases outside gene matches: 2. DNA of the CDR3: TGTGCCAGCTCACAGGGGAGCAATCAGCCCCAGCATTTT. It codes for CASSQGSNQPQHF.

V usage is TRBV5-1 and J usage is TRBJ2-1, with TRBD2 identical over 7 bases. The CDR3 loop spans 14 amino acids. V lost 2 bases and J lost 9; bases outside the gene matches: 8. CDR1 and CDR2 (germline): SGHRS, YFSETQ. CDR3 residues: CASSFLAGEGEQFF. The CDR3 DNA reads TGCGCCAGCAGCTTTCTCGCGGGGGAAGGTGAGCAGTTCTTC.

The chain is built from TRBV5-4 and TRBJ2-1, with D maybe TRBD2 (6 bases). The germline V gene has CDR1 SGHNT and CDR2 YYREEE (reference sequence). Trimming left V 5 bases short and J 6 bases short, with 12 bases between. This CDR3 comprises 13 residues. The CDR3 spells CASRRDWTNEQFF. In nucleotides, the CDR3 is TGTGCCAGCAGACGGGACTGGACCAATGAGCAGTTCTTC.

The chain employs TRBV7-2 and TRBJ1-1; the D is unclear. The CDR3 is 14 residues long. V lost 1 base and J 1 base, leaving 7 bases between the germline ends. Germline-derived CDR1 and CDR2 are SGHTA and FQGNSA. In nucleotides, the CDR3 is TGTGCCAGCAGCTTAGGTCGGTGGAACACTGAAGCTTTCTTT. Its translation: CASSLGRWNTEAFF.

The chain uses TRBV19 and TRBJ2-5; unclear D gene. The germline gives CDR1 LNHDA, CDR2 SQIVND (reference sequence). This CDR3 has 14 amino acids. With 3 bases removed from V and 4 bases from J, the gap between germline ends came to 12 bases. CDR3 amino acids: CASSIGGGGETQYF. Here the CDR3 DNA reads TGTGCCAGTAGTATCGGTGGCGGTGGAGAGACCCAGTACTTC.

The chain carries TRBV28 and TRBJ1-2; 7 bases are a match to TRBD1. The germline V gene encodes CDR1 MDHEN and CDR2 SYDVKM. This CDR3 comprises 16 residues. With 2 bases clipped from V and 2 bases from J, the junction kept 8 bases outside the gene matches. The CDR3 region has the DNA TGTGCCAGCAGTTTAACAGAGACAGGGCGAAACTATGGCTACACCTTC. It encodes CASSLTETGRNYGYTF.

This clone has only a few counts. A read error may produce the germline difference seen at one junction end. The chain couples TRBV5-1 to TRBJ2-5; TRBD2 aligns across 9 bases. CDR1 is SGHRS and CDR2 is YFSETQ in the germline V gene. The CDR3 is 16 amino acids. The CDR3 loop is CASTPVLAGTQEAQYF. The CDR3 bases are TGCGCCAGCACCCCGGTGCTAGCGGGGACCCAAGAGGCCCAGTACTTC.

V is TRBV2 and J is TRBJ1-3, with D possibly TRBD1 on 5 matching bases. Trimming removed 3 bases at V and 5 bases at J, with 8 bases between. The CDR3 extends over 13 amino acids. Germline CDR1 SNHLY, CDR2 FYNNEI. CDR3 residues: CASSEGRRNTIYF. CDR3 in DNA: TGTGCCAGCAGTGAGGGGCGTAGAAACACCATATATTTT.

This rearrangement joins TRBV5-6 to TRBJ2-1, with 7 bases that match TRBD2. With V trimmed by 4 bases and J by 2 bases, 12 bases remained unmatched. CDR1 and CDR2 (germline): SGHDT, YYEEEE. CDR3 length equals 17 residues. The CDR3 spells CASSVARDYRAYNEQFF. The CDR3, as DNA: TGTGCCAGCAGCGTAGCTCGGGACTATCGGGCCTACAATGAGCAGTTCTTC.

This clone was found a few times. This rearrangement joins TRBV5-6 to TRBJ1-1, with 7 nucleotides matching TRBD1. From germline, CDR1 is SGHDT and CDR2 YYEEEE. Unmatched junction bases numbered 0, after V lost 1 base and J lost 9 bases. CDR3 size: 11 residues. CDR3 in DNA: TGTGCCAGCAGCTTGAGGGGGCAAGCTTTCTTT. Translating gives CASSLRGQAFF.

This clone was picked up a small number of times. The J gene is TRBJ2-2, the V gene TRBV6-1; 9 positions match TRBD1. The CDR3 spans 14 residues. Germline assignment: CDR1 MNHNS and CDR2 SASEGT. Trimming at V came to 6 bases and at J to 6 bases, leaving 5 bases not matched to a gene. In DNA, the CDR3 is TGTGCCAGCAGGGACCACAGGGGGCCCGGGGAGCTGTTTTTT. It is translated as CASRDHRGPGELFF.

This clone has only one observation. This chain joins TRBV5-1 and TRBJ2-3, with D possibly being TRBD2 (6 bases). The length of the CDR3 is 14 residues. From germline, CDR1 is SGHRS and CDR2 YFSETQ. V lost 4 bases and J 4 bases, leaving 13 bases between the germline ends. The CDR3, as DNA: TGCGCCAGCAGCCCGGGGGATAACGCAGATACGCAGTATTTT. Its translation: CASSPGDNADTQYF.

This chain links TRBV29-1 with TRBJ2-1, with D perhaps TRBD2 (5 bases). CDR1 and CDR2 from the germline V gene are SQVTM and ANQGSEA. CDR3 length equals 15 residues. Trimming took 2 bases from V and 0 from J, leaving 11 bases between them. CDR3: CSVETSFYSYNEQFF. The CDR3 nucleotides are TGCAGCGTTGAAACTAGTTTCTACTCCTACAATGAGCAGTTCTTC.

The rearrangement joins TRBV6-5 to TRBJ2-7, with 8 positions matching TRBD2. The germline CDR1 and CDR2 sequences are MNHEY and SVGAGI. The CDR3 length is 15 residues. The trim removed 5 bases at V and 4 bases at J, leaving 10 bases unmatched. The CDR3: CASSKLADYGYEQYF. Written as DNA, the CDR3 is TGTGCCAGCAGTAAACTAGCGGACTACGGGTACGAGCAGTACTTC.

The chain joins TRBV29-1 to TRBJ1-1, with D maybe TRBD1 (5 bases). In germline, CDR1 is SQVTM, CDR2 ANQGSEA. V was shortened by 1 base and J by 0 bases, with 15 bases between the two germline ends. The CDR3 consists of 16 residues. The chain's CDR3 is CSVEVVQGSVNTEAFF. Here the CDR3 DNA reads TGCAGCGTTGAAGTTGTTCAGGGATCGGTGAACACTGAAGCTTTCTTT.

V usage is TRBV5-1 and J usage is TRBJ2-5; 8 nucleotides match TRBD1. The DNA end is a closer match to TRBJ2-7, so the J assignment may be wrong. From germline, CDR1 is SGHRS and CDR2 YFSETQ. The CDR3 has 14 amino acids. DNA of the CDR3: TGCGCCAGCAGCCCAGGGGACAGGACCTACGAGCAGTACTTC. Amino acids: CASSPGDRTYEQYF.

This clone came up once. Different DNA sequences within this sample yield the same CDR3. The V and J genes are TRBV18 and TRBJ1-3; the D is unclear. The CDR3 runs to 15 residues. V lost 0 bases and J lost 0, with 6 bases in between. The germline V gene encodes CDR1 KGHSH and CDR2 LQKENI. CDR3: CASSPPGGSGNTIYF. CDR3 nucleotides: TGTGCCAGCTCACCACCGGGAGGCTCTGGAAACACCATATATTTT.

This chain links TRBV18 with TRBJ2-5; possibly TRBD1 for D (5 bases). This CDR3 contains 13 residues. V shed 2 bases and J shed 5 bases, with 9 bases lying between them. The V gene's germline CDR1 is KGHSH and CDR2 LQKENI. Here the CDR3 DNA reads TGTGCCAGCTCACCATCACGACAGGAGACCCAGTACTTC. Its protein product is CASSPSRQETQYF.

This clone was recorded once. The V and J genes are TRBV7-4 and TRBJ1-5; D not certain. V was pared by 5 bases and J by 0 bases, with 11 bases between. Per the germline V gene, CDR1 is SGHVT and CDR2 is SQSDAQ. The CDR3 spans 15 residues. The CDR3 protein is CASSQPVYSNQPQHF. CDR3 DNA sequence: TGTGCCAGCAGCCAACCGGTTTATAGCAATCAGCCCCAGCATTTT.

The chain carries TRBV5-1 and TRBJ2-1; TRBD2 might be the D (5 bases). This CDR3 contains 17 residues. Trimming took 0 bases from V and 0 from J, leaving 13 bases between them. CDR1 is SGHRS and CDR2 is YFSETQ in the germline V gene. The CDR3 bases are TGCGCCAGCAGCTTGGGGGGTGACGGGAACTCCTACAATGAGCAGTTCTTC. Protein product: CASSLGGDGNSYNEQFF.

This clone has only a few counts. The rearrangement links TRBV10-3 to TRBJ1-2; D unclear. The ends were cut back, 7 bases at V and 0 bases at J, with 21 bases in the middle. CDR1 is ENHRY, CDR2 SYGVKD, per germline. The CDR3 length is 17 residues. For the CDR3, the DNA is TGTGCCATCAAGAAGACCCCGGGAGCGATAACTAACTATGGCTACACCTTC. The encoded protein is CAIKKTPGAITNYGYTF.

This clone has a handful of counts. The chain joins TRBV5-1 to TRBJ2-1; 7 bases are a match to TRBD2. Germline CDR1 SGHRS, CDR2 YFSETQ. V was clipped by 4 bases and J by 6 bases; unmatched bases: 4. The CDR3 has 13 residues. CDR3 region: CASSLRTSNEQFF. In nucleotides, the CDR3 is TGCGCCAGCAGCCTAAGGACTAGCAATGAGCAGTTCTTC.

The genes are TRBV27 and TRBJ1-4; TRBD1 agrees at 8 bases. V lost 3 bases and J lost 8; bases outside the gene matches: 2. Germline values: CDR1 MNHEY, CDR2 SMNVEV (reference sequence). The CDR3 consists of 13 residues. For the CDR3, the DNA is TGTGCCAGCAGTTTGAACAGGGGGGAAAAACTGTTTTTT. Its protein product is CASSLNRGEKLFF.

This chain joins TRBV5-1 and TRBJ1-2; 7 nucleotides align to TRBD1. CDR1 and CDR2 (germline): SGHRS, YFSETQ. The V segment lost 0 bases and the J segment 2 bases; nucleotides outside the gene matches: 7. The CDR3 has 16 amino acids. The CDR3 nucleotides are TGCGCCAGCAGCTTGGACCTTGGGACAGCAAACTATGGCTACACCTTC. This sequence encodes CASSLDLGTANYGYTF. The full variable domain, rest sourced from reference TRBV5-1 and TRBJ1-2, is KAGVTQTPRYLIKTRGQQVTLSCSPISGHRSVSWYQQTPGQGLQFLFEYFSETQRNKGNFPGRFSGRQFSNSRSEMNVSTLELGDSALYLCASSLDLGTANYGYTFGSGTRLTVV.

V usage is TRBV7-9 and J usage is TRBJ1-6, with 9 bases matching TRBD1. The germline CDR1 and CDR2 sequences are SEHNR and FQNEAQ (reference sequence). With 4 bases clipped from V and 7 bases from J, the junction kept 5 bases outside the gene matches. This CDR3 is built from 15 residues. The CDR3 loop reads CASSSGGTGNSPLHF. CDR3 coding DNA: TGTGCCAGCAGCTCCGGGGGGACAGGGAATTCACCCCTCCACTTT. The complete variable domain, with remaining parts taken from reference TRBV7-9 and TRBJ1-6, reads DTGVSQNPRHKITKRGQNVTFRCDPISEHNRLYWYRQTLGQGPEFLTYFQNEAQLEKSRLLSDRFSAERPKGSFSTLEIQRTEQGDSAMYLCASSSGGTGNSPLHFGNGTRLTVT.

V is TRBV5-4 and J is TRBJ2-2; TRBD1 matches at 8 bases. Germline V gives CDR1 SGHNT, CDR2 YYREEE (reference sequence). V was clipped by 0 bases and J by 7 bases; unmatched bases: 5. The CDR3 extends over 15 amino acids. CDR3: CASSLVQGVVGELFF. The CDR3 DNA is TGTGCCAGCAGCTTGGTACAGGGGGTCGTCGGGGAGCTGTTTTTT.